This entry lists 15 T cell receptor beta chains sequenced from one sample in a study of T-cell memory formation after mild COVID-19. TCRdb fed the 5' RACE reads into MiXCR, producing one record per CDR3 protein. The top ten hold 20% to 25% of the sample, which has about 390,000 distinct CDR3 sequences, around a sixth seen once. The sample was PBMCs or a T cell subset sorted from them (not recorded which). These receptor sequences come from a young man who had mild COVID-19 (a few samples of this study predate the infection). Cell type and time point are not known.

Here the CDR3 DNA reads TGTGCCATCAGTGGCGTAGCTGCCGGGGAGCTGTTTTTT. Its translation is CAISGVAAGELFF. The chain carries TRBV10-3 and TRBJ2-2, with D unclear. Germline loops: CDR1 ENHRY, CDR2 SYGVKD. The CDR3 contains 13 residues. V lost 4 bases and J 6 bases, leaving 9 bases between the germline ends.

A few counts support this clonotype. The V gene is TRBV5-1, the J gene TRBJ2-3; a weak D match, TRBD1 (6 bases). CDR1 is SGHRS and CDR2 is YFSETQ in the germline V gene. The CDR3 is 14 amino acids. Trimming took 7 bases from V and 0 from J, leaving 12 bases between them. The CDR3 DNA reads TGCGCCAGCTCCGGACAGACTAGCACAGATACGCAGTATTTT. It specifies CASSGQTSTDTQYF.

This clonotype was counted only a few times. J is TRBJ2-4 and V is TRBV6-5; D ambiguous. Germline values: CDR1 MNHEY, CDR2 SVGAGI. CDR3 length equals 14 residues. Trimming shortened V by 2 bases and J by 0 bases, and 5 bases separated the two germline ends. DNA of the CDR3: TGTGCCAGCAGTTACAGTCCAGCCAAAAACATTCAGTACTTC. This sequence encodes CASSYSPAKNIQYF.

The chain employs TRBV4-1 and TRBJ2-3; 8 bases fit TRBD1. From germline, CDR1 is MGHRA and CDR2 YSYEKL. The CDR3 extends over 16 amino acids. Losses at the gene ends were 4 bases for V and 1 base for J; bases not matched to a gene: 7. The CDR3 DNA follows: TGCGCCAGCAGCCCAGAACAGGGGGTAGGCACAGATACGCAGTATTTT. Its protein is CASSPEQGVGTDTQYF.

The V gene is TRBV28, the J gene TRBJ2-7, with a possible D match to TRBD1 (6 bases). Trimming cost V 2 bases and J 1 base, with 21 bases left between them. Germline V lookup: CDR1 MDHEN, CDR2 SYDVKM. CDR3 length: 18 amino acids. CDR3 amino acids: CASSLRRGGWWTSYEQYV. CDR3 bases: TGTGCCAGCAGTTTACGGAGAGGGGGATGGTGGACATCCTACGAGCAGTACGTC.

V usage is TRBV12-3 or TRBV12-4 and J usage is TRBJ2-3, with a weak D call TRBD2 (6 bases). The CDR3 loop spans 14 amino acids. The V end was cut by 5 bases, the J end by 2 bases, with 11 bases between. The DNA for the CDR3 is TGTGCCAGCAGTCAACGGGACTTCACAGATACGCAGTATTTT. Translating gives CASSQRDFTDTQYF.

The sample holds a few counts of this clonotype. The V call is TRBV4-3, the J call TRBJ1-2, with D perhaps matching TRBD1 (6 bases). V was clipped by 1 base and J by 4 bases, with 10 bases between them. The CDR3 length is 14 residues. Germline CDR1 and CDR2: LGHNA and YSLEER. This CDR3 reads CASSQGQGPYGYTF. The CDR3 region has the DNA TGCGCCAGCAGCCAAGGGCAGGGGCCCTATGGCTACACCTTC.

V gene TRBV11-2 combines with J gene TRBJ2-4; maybe TRBD2 (5 bases). The CDR3 totals 13 residues. Germline-derived CDR1 and CDR2 are SGHAT and FQNNGV. V was shortened by 1 base and J by 7 bases, with 8 bases between the two germline ends. In DNA form, the CDR3 reads TGTGCCAGCAGCTTAGTGTCGGGGAACATTCAGTACTTC. Translation: CASSLVSGNIQYF.

The genes are TRBV24-1 and TRBJ1-1, with no clear D. V lost 2 bases and J lost 10, with 13 bases in between. In germline, CDR1 is KGHDR, CDR2 SFDVKD. The CDR3 has 13 residues. CDR3 in amino acids: CATSDSFGVGAFF. CDR3 bases: TGTGCCACCAGTGATTCCTTCGGGGTCGGAGCTTTCTTT.

This clonotype was counted between two and nine times. The rearrangement joins TRBV5-1 to TRBJ1-1, with 7 bases lining up with TRBD1. Germline-derived CDR1 and CDR2 are SGHRS and YFSETQ. This CDR3 contains 15 residues. The V gene end was trimmed by 6 bases and the J gene end by 1 base; junction bases not matched to a gene: 9. Written as DNA, the CDR3 is TGCGCCAGCACCGTCTCCGGGACAGCGAACACTGAAGCTTTCTTT. As protein: CASTVSGTANTEAFF.

This clonotype was observed a handful of times. The chain carries TRBV20-1 and TRBJ2-1, with D possibly being TRBD2 (5 bases). Germline V gives CDR1 DFQATT, CDR2 SNEGSKA (reference sequence). Trimming removed 4 bases at V and 6 bases at J, with 16 bases between. The CDR3 runs to 14 residues. The CDR3 loop is CSAKFGVWGNEQFF. The CDR3 nucleotides read TGCAGTGCTAAGTTCGGGGTTTGGGGCAATGAGCAGTTCTTC.

This rearrangement joins TRBV24-1 to TRBJ1-2, with D possibly matching TRBD1 (6 bases). V was cut by 4 bases and J by 3 bases, with 20 bases left in between. This CDR3 comprises 17 residues. The germline gives CDR1 KGHDR, CDR2 SFDVKD. CDR3 in amino acids: CATSDPSLRGPDYGYTF. The CDR3 bases are TGTGCCACCAGTGACCCATCTCTCAGGGGCCCGGACTATGGCTACACCTTC.

This chain joins TRBV29-1 and TRBJ2-1; 10 bases match TRBD1. The V and J ends lost 6 bases and 6 bases, in that order; junction bases with no gene match: 8. CDR3 length equals 14 residues. CDR1 SQVTM and CDR2 ANQGSEA come from the germline V gene. As DNA, the CDR3 is TGCAGCGTGCCCGGGACAGGGGTCATCAATGAGCAGTTCTTC. It codes for CSVPGTGVINEQFF.

This clonotype was observed a handful of times. The chain joins TRBV6-6 to TRBJ1-1; no reliable D call. The CDR3 is 15 residues long. The germline CDR1 and CDR2 sequences are MNHNY and SVGAGI (reference sequence). Trimming shortened V by 5 bases and J by 0 bases, and 13 bases separated the two germline ends. CDR3 sequence (DNA): TGTGCCAGCAGTAACGCCGGTCAGTTGAACACTGAAGCTTTCTTT. It translates to CASSNAGQLNTEAFF.

This clonotype was counted many times. The chain joins TRBV7-9 to TRBJ2-5, with 9 bases identical to TRBD2. The trim removed 5 bases at V and 4 bases at J, leaving 8 bases unmatched. Germline V gives CDR1 SEHNR, CDR2 FQNEAQ (reference sequence). CDR3 length equals 15 residues. CDR3 in amino acids: CASSAGLRGGETQYF. The DNA of the CDR3 is TGTGCCAGCAGCGCGGGGCTGCGGGGGGGAGAGACCCAGTACTTC.